One and the same sample provided the 18 T cell receptor beta chains below, sequenced in a study of cytomegalovirus exposure and HLA in healthy donors. The PCR used 60 Vbeta and 13 Jbeta primers. Profiled with immunoSEQ multiplex PCR; TCRdb holds only in-frame clones, not every one. The sample lists some 110,000 clones, around 86% occurring once. The sample consisted of PBMCs. The receptors come from a woman aged 25 to 45 in good health and CMV-seronegative.

This clone turned up a few times. As DNA, the CDR3 is TGTGCCAGCTCGCCGGGGACAGGGGGGGACTATGGCTACACCTTC. Its protein product is CASSPGTGGDYGYTF. The V gene is TRBV18, the J gene TRBJ1-2; 11 bases fit TRBD1. Germline V lookup: CDR1 KGHSH, CDR2 LQKENI. There are 15 residues in the CDR3. The J segment lost 3 bases and the V segment lost 6 bases, leaving 6 bases of the junction unmatched. The entire variable domain, with the rest obtained from reference TRBV18 and TRBJ1-2, is as follows: NAGVMQNPRHLVRRRGQEARLRCSPMKGHSHVYWYRQLPEEGLKFMVYLQKENIIDESGMPKERFSAEFPKEGPSILRIQQVVRGDSAAYFCASSPGTGGDYGYTFGSGTRLTVV.

This chain joins TRBV10-3 and TRBJ1-1; 8 nucleotides match TRBD1. Germline V gives CDR1 ENHRY, CDR2 SYGVKD. The V and J ends lost 4 bases and 4 bases, in that order; junction bases with no gene match: 11. CDR3 length: 16 amino acids. CDR3 nucleotide sequence: TGTGCCATCAGTGGTCTAGGGACAGGCGGGACCACTGAAGCTTTCTTT. Translated, it gives CAISGLGTGGTTEAFF.

The CDR3 region is CASNFPTGGAAAYEQYF. In DNA, the CDR3 is TGTGCCAGCAACTTCCCAACAGGGGGCGCGGCCGCCTACGAGCAGTACTTC. The V call is TRBV7-8, the J call TRBJ2-7, with 9 bases lining up with TRBD1. Germline lookup yields CDR1 SGHVS and CDR2 FQNEAQ. The trim removed 7 bases at V and 2 bases at J, leaving 15 bases unmatched. The CDR3 is 17 residues long. Full variable domain (remainder filled in from reference TRBV7-8 and TRBJ2-7): GAGVSQSPRYKVAKRGQDVALRCDPISGHVSLFWYQQALGQGPEFLTYFQNEAQLDKSGLPSDRFFAERPEGSVSTLKIQRTQQEDSAVYLCASNFPTGGAAAYEQYFGPGTRLTVT.

The V call is TRBV6-6, the J call TRBJ1-4; D ambiguous. V was trimmed by 1 base and J by 3 bases, leaving 12 bases between them. Germline V gene data show CDR1 as MNHNY and CDR2 as SVGAGI (reference sequence). The length of the CDR3 is 16 residues. The CDR3 region has the DNA TGTGCCAGCAGTTACTGGGGAGGTGGGCCTAATGAAAAACTGTTTTTT. It is translated as CASSYWGGGPNEKLFF.

The chain links TRBV2 to TRBJ1-4, with D possibly TRBD1 on 6 matching bases. V lost 11 bases and J 7 bases, leaving 14 bases between the germline ends. The CDR3 sequence is 12 residues long. CDR1 SNHLY and CDR2 FYNNEI come from the germline V gene. The CDR3 nucleotides are TGTGCCGCACAGGGTAGGACTGAAAAACTGTTTTTT. Amino acids: CAAQGRTEKLFF.

The chain links TRBV28 to TRBJ1-3; 7 bases line up with TRBD1. The germline gives CDR1 MDHEN, CDR2 SYDVKM. Trimming cost V 3 bases and J 1 base; bases outside gene matches: 6. This CDR3 region has 16 residues. The CDR3 region is CASSFPGGRSGNTIYF. CDR3 nucleotide sequence: TGTGCCAGCAGTTTTCCAGGGGGGCGGTCTGGAAACACCATATATTTT.

This sequence joins TRBV27 and TRBJ2-1; 8 nucleotides line up with TRBD1. Germline V gene data show CDR1 as MNHEY and CDR2 as SMNVEV (reference sequence). V trimming: 3 bases; J trimming: 6 bases; junction bases outside the gene matches: 4. The CDR3 length is 14 residues. The CDR3 coding sequence is TGTGCCAGCAGTTTCTGGGACAGGATCAATGAGCAGTTCTTC. Its translation: CASSFWDRINEQFF.

This chain uses TRBV10-3 with TRBJ2-2; 9 bases are a match to TRBD1. Germline trimming cut 6 bases from V and 0 bases from J; bases unmatched to any gene: 2. Germline V CDR1 and CDR2: ENHRY, SYGVKD. The CDR3 covers 15 residues. Written as DNA, the CDR3 is TGTGCCATCAGCCGGGACAGGGCGAACACCGGGGAGCTGTTTTTT. Its protein product is CAISRDRANTGELFF.

This chain connects TRBV7-8 to TRBJ2-4; 11 positions agree with TRBD2. The CDR3 contains 16 residues. V lost 5 bases and J lost 4; bases outside the gene matches: 7. Germline lookup yields CDR1 SGHVS and CDR2 FQNEAQ. The CDR3 DNA is TGTGCCAGCAGCGAGAGGACTAGCGGGTTTAAAAACATTCAGTACTTC. As protein: CASSERTSGFKNIQYF.

The J gene is TRBJ2-2, the V gene TRBV9, with 13 bases fitting TRBD2. V shed 2 bases and J 5 bases; nucleotides not matched to a gene: 0. This CDR3 is built from 15 residues. The germline V gene encodes CDR1 SGDLS and CDR2 YYNGEE. CDR3 region: CASSVTSGRTGELFF. CDR3 nucleotides: TGTGCCAGCAGCGTGACTAGCGGGAGGACCGGGGAGCTGTTTTTT. The full variable domain, its missing parts supplied by reference TRBV9 and TRBJ2-2, is DSGVTQTPKHLITATGQRVTLRCSPRSGDLSVYWYQQSLDQGLQFLIQYYNGEERAKGNILERFSAQQFPDLHSELNLSSLELGDSALYFCASSVTSGRTGELFFGEGSRLTVL.

This sequence joins TRBV7-2 and TRBJ1-5; no definite D call. The CDR3 contains 15 residues. V gave up 4 bases and J gave up 3 bases, with 13 bases separating them. CDR1 is SGHTA, CDR2 FQGNSA, per germline. The CDR3 loop reads CASSSHFAANQPQHF. DNA for the CDR3: TGTGCCAGCAGCTCCCACTTCGCGGCCAATCAGCCCCAGCATTTT.

The V and J genes are TRBV4-1 and TRBJ2-7, with 9 bases matching TRBD1. Per germline, CDR1 MGHRA and CDR2 YSYEKL. Germline trimming cut 0 bases from V and 2 bases from J; bases unmatched to any gene: 5. The CDR3 loop spans 16 amino acids. This CDR3 is CASSQDSGTGTYEQYF. CDR3 coding DNA: TGCGCCAGCAGCCAAGACTCCGGGACAGGGACCTACGAGCAGTACTTC.

This chain uses TRBV2 with TRBJ1-5; D uncertain. Trimming took 6 bases from V and 0 from J, leaving 6 bases between them. CDR1 is SNHLY and CDR2 is FYNNEI in the germline V gene. This CDR3 is 13 amino acids long. CDR3 residues: CASRADSNQPQHF. The CDR3 coding sequence is TGTGCCAGCAGGGCAGATAGCAATCAGCCCCAGCATTTT.

This clone has just one count. This chain joins TRBV11-2 and TRBJ2-3; D is unclear. This CDR3 spans 16 amino acids. Trimming removed 3 bases at V and 0 bases at J, with 13 bases between. Germline CDR1 SGHAT, CDR2 FQNNGV. The CDR3 loop reads CASSFERGPSTDTQYF. CDR3 nucleotide sequence: TGTGCCAGCAGCTTCGAAAGAGGTCCAAGCACAGATACGCAGTATTTT.

This chain links TRBV7-6 with TRBJ2-7, with 8 bases identical to TRBD1. CDR1 is SGHVS and CDR2 is FNYEAQ in the germline V gene. This CDR3 region has 16 residues. With V trimmed by 5 bases and J by 3 bases, 12 bases remained unmatched. The CDR3 DNA reads as TGTGCCAGCAGCAGAGCCCCCGTCGGACAGGGCTACGAGCAGTACTTC. It yields the protein CASSRAPVGQGYEQYF. Full variable domain (outside the CDR3, taken from reference TRBV7-6 and TRBJ2-7): GAGVSQSPRYKVTKRGQDVALRCDPISGHVSLYWYRQALGQGPEFLTYFNYEAQQDKSGLPNDRFSAERPEGSISTLTIQRTEQRDSAMYRCASSRAPVGQGYEQYFGPGTRLTVT.

The genes are TRBV5-4 and TRBJ2-2, with D possibly being TRBD1 (5 bases). CDR1 is SGHNT and CDR2 is YYREEE in the germline V gene (reference sequence). The CDR3 consists of 13 residues. Trimming shortened V by 1 base and J by 7 bases, and 8 bases separated the two germline ends. The CDR3 DNA reads as TGTGCCAGCAGCTTGAGGGGCATCGGGGAGCTGTTTTTT. Translated, it gives CASSLRGIGELFF.

This clone was recorded a few times. The chain uses TRBV7-2 and TRBJ2-7; D unclear. Germline CDR1 is SGHTA and CDR2 is FQGNSA. The CDR3 has 13 residues. The ends were cut back, 1 base at V and 5 bases at J, with 9 bases in the middle. CDR3 sequence reads: CASSLVIVDEQYF. In DNA, the CDR3 is TGTGCCAGCAGCTTAGTAATCGTCGACGAGCAGTACTTC.

V gene TRBV28 combines with J gene TRBJ1-4; D unclear. Trimming took 6 bases from V and 8 from J, leaving 22 bases between them. The CDR3 extends over 16 amino acids. Germline values: CDR1 MDHEN, CDR2 SYDVKM. The CDR3 loop reads CASSSAVGVGREKLFF. CDR3 sequence (DNA): TGTGCCAGCAGCTCTGCCGTCGGGGTCGGTAGGGAAAAACTGTTTTTT.